This TCR beta chain was identified during a study of blood T cell repertoires in COVID-19. Study-wide background: The study drew acute and convalescent COVID-19 samples from the United States, Italy and Spain. In each case, the material was cDNA or gDNA derived from T cells, B-cell-depleted T cells, or PBMCs.

This clone was found once. Sequencing was performed with immunoSEQ multiplex PCR; in TCRdb, only in-frame clones are kept and a portion is missing. Counted here are more than 85,000 clones, 85% to 90% occurring once; the ten biggest clones make up 4% to 5%. CDR3 length: 12 amino acids. V was clipped by 8 bases and J by 3 bases; unmatched bases: 3. Germline V gene data show CDR1 as MNHEY and CDR2 as SVGAGI. The sequenced material came from peripheral blood. This sequence joins TRBV6-5 and TRBJ1-2; TRBD1 matches at 7 bases. The TCR originated in a human donor with COVID-19, enrolled during active disease. The donor label of this sample is uncertain. Here the CDR3 DNA reads TGTGCCAGCCAAGGGACAGACTATGGCTACACCTTC. This encodes CASQGTDYGYTF.